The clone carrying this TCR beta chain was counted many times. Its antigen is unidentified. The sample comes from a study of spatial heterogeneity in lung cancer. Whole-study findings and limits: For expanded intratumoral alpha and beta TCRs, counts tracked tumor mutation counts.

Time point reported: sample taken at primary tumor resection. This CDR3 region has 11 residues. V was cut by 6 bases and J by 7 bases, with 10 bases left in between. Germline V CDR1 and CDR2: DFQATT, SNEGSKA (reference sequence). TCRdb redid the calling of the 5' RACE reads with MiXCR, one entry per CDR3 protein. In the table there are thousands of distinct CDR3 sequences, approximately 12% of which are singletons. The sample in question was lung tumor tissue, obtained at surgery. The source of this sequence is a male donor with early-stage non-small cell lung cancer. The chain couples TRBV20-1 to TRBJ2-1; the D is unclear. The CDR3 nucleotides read TGCAGTGCGGTAAAGGAGAATGAGCAGTTCTTC. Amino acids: CSAVKENEQFF.